A selection of T cell receptor beta chains follows, all from one sample in a study of blood T cell repertoires in COVID-19. Produced via immunoSEQ multiplex PCR; TCRdb's table is partial and in-frame only. This table has approximately 350,000 clones, roughly 90% appearing once. The specimen sequenced was peripheral blood. The receptors come from a woman aged 25 to 39 with COVID-19, enrolled during active disease. Each CDR3 is given with its conserved first and last residue. The D gene is left open where the match is weak. Only part of the rows carry a size: once, few, many, or a class if the clone is expanded.

TRBV6-5	once	-	TRBJ2-1	TGTGCCAGCATTTCAGGACTACCAAACAATGAGCAGTTCTTC	CASISGLPNNEQFF
TRBV7-9	-	TRBD2	TRBJ2-7	TGTGCCAGCAGCTTAATAGCGGGGGGGCCCGCGAGTCCCTACGAGCAGTACTTC	CASSLIAGGPASPYEQYF
TRBV5-1	-	-	TRBJ2-3	TGCGCCAGCACCTCTGGACCGGGTCCGGGGACAGATACGCAGTATTTT	CASTSGPGPGTDTQYF
TRBV7-2	-	-	TRBJ1-1	TGTGCCAGCCGCCGGGACACTGAAGCTTTCTTT	CASRRDTEAFF
TRBV6-2/TRBV6-3	-	TRBD1	TRBJ1-2	TGTGCCAGCAGTCCCCGGACAGGATCTGGCTACACCTTC	CASSPRTGSGYTF
TRBV27	-	-	TRBJ2-5	TGTGCCAGCAGTTTCACAGGGTCAGGTCGGGGGACCCAGTACTTC	CASSFTGSGRGTQYF
TRBV9	-	TRBD2	TRBJ2-1	TGTGCCAGCAGCGTCCTAGCGGGAGGGGCCAATGAGCAGTTCTTC	CASSVLAGGANEQFF
TRBV27	-	-	TRBJ1-2	TGTGCCAGCAGTTTAGGGATCGGGGTTTTAGGCTACACCTTC	CASSLGIGVLGYTF
TRBV7-2	once	TRBD2	TRBJ2-3	TGTGCCAGCAGCCTTCCCCCTAGACTAGCGGGGGGCTCCACGGATACGCAGTATTTT	CASSLPPRLAGGSTDTQYF
TRBV5-1	-	-	TRBJ2-5	TGCGCCAGCAGCTTCCGGGGGGCCCAAGAGACCCAGTACTTC	CASSFRGAQETQYF
TRBV5-1	-	TRBD2	TRBJ2-3	TGCGCCAGCAGCATGATAGCGGGAGAGGGGGATACGCAGTATTTT	CASSMIAGEGDTQYF
TRBV19	-	TRBD1	TRBJ1-1	TGTGCCAGTAGTCGGCATCGACAGGGGAACACTGAAGCTTTCTTT	CASSRHRQGNTEAFF
TRBV2	-	-	TRBJ2-2	TGTGCCAGCAGTGGAGACACAACCTCCACCGGGGAGCTGTTTTTT	CASSGDTTSTGELFF
TRBV4-1	-	TRBD1	TRBJ1-6	TGCGCCAGCAGCCTAAGGGGGCCGGGACAGGCTTATAATTCACCCCTCCACTTT	CASSLRGPGQAYNSPLHF
TRBV3-1/TRBV3-2	-	-	TRBJ2-3	TGTGCCAGCAGCCAAGATGTCGGATCACCGACACTCACAGATACGCAGTATTTT	CASSQDVGSPTLTDTQYF
TRBV5-5	-	-	TRBJ2-1	TGTGCCAGCAGCTACGGCCGGCGGACACCGGACTACAATGAGCAGTTCTTC	CASSYGRRTPDYNEQFF
TRBV7-8	few	-	TRBJ2-6	TGTGCCAGCAGCGACCGGACAGTCCAACCCTCTGGGGCCAACGTCCTGACTTTC	CASSDRTVQPSGANVLTF
TRBV13	-	-	TRBJ2-3	TGTGCCAGCAGCTCCTCCGCCGTTGACCTCCCCTCAGGATCTTTCGTAAAAGATACGCAGTATTTT	CASSSSAVDLPSGSFVKDTQYF
TRBV28	-	-	TRBJ2-7	TGTGCCAGCAGTCCCTCGGTCGAGCAGTACTTC	CASSPSVEQYF
TRBV5-4	-	TRBD1	TRBJ1-1	TGTGCCAGCAGCACTGGGACAGGGGGCTTCGGCGCCACTGAAGCTTTCTTT	CASSTGTGGFGATEAFF